The 16 T cell receptor beta chains reported below all come from one sample, sequenced in a study of human T cells and chemical hapten exposure. Indicated time point: patch test 1, 2 weeks after DPC sensitization. Stated treatment: therapeutic diphenylcyclopropenone sensitization with weekly scalp DPC. TCRdb re-called the RACE reads with MiXCR, one entry per CDR3 protein. The sample lists 74,000 or so distinct CDR3 sequences, about 9.3% seen once, with about 1.4% in the top ten. Source: whole blood, taken in connection with sensitization to the hapten diphenylcyclopropenone (DPC). The origin of the receptors is a woman aged 45-65 years with alopecia areata. Some clones in this sample may be carry-over from other donors' samples.

This clonotype was detected many times. V and J are TRBV2 and TRBJ1-1; D gene unclear. Trimming cost V 2 bases and J 4 bases, with 8 bases left between them. The V gene's germline CDR1 is SNHLY and CDR2 FYNNEI. This CDR3 is built from 13 residues. In DNA, the CDR3 is TGTGCCAGCAGTGAAATTGTAGGCACTGAAGCTTTCTTT. It yields the protein CASSEIVGTEAFF.

This clonotype was observed a handful of times. Written as DNA, the CDR3 is TGCAGCGTCCAGACAGCGAACACTGAAGCTTTCTTT. Its protein product is CSVQTANTEAFF. V usage is TRBV29-1 and J usage is TRBJ1-1; D may be TRBD1 (5 bases). The CDR3 is 12 amino acids. The V end lost 6 bases, the J end lost 1 base, and 9 bases lay between the germline ends. Germline values: CDR1 SQVTM, CDR2 ANQGSEA.

This clonotype appeared once. The chain links TRBV20-1 to TRBJ1-3; D not certain. Germline assignment: CDR1 DFQATT and CDR2 SNEGSKA (reference sequence). The CDR3 runs 11 residues. Trimming shortened V by 6 bases and J by 2 bases, and 5 bases separated the two germline ends. CDR3 nucleotides: TGCAGTGCCCGTGCTGGAAACACCATATATTTT. Its protein is CSARAGNTIYF.

The rearrangement links TRBV7-8 to TRBJ2-7, with a weak D call TRBD1 (5 bases). Trimming cost V 1 base and J 3 bases, with 10 bases left between them. Looked up from germline, CDR1 is SGHVS and CDR2 is FQNEAQ. CDR3 size: 14 residues. The CDR3 reads CASSLVRTNYEQYF. CDR3 sequence (DNA): TGTGCCAGCAGCTTAGTTCGGACAAACTACGAGCAGTACTTC.

J is TRBJ2-2 and V is TRBV2; D is unclear. Germline CDR1 and CDR2: SNHLY and FYNNEI. Trimming left V 8 bases short and J 6 bases short, with 16 bases between. The length of the CDR3 is 14 residues. CDR3 sequence reads: CASRTASNPGELFF. As DNA, the CDR3 is TGTGCCAGCCGGACGGCCAGCAACCCCGGGGAGCTGTTTTTT.

The J gene is TRBJ2-5, the V gene TRBV20-1, with TRBD2 identical over 7 bases. The CDR3 spans 15 residues. Germline CDR1 is DFQATT and CDR2 is SNEGSKA (reference sequence). The junction had 10 bases not matched to a gene; V was cut back by 5 bases and J by 1 base. The CDR3 sequence is CSAPRPGGLQETQYF. The CDR3 coding sequence is TGCAGTGCTCCTAGGCCGGGAGGCCTCCAAGAGACCCAGTACTTC.

This clonotype was observed a handful of times. The V call is TRBV6-1, the J call TRBJ1-1; D is unclear. The CDR3 loop spans 13 amino acids. V was trimmed by 2 bases and J by 5 bases, leaving 9 bases between them. Germline V gene data show CDR1 as MNHNS and CDR2 as SASEGT. This chain's CDR3 is CASSEKGLTEAFF. The CDR3, as DNA: TGTGCCAGCAGTGAAAAGGGTTTGACTGAAGCTTTCTTT.

V is TRBV28 and J is TRBJ1-1; D remains unclear. Germline values: CDR1 MDHEN, CDR2 SYDVKM. V gave up 6 bases and J gave up 1 base, with 15 bases separating them. CDR3 size: 15 residues. In nucleotides, the CDR3 is TGTGCCAGCAGCGTAGGTACAGCAGAGAACACTGAAGCTTTCTTT. Translation: CASSVGTAENTEAFF. The whole variable domain, remainder taken from reference TRBV28 and TRBJ1-1, is DVKVTQSSRYLVKRTGEKVFLECVQDMDHENMFWYRQDPGLGLRLIYFSYDVKMKEKGDIPEGYSVSREKKERFSLILESASTNQTSMYLCASSVGTAENTEAFFGQGTRLTVV.

This clonotype was counted at least ten times. J is TRBJ2-1 and V is TRBV24-1; 7 bases are shared with TRBD2. Germline assignment: CDR1 KGHDR and CDR2 SFDVKD. V lost 5 bases and J lost 7; bases outside the gene matches: 13. The CDR3 loop spans 16 amino acids. The CDR3 is CATSGRAGMGMNEQFF. The DNA of the CDR3 is TGTGCCACCAGTGGACGAGCGGGAATGGGAATGAATGAGCAGTTCTTC.

The chain combines TRBV12-3 or TRBV12-4 with TRBJ1-1; 8 bases agree with TRBD1. The CDR3 runs 15 residues. Trimming took 4 bases from V and 4 from J; bases not matched to a gene: 8. CDR3 coding DNA: TGTGCCAGCAGTTCCTTCAACAGGGGGGTCACTGAAGCTTTCTTT. Protein: CASSSFNRGVTEAFF.

V and J are TRBV9 and TRBJ2-2; possibly TRBD1 for D (5 bases). CDR1 is SGDLS and CDR2 is YYNGEE in the germline V gene. Trimming removed 4 bases from V and 7 bases from J, with 8 bases in between. The CDR3 covers 12 residues. The CDR3 loop is CASSTQDGELFF. The CDR3 DNA reads as TGTGCCAGCAGCACACAGGACGGGGAGCTGTTTTTT.

This clonotype was seen more than once but under ten times. This chain joins TRBV27 and TRBJ2-1, with 9 bases fitting TRBD2. CDR1 is MNHEY and CDR2 is SMNVEV in the germline V gene (reference sequence). This CDR3 is 15 amino acids long. Trimming cost V 3 bases and J 7 bases; bases outside gene matches: 7. The CDR3 reads CASSFWVTSGNEQFF. CDR3 in DNA: TGTGCCAGCAGTTTTTGGGTGACTAGCGGTAATGAGCAGTTCTTC.

In this sample, this clonotype turned up a few times. The rearrangement links TRBV28 to TRBJ1-5; 9 bases map to TRBD1. CDR1 and CDR2 from the germline V gene are MDHEN and SYDVKM. CDR3 size: 15 residues. V shed 3 bases, J shed 5 bases, and the junction held 5 bases outside the gene matches. The CDR3 region has the DNA TGTGCCAGCAGTTTGGAGGACAGGGGTTATCAGCCCCAGCATTTT. It specifies CASSLEDRGYQPQHF.

In this sample, this clonotype turned up a few times. V usage is TRBV7-3 and J usage is TRBJ2-3; D could derive from TRBD1 or TRBD2 (5 bases each). The ends were cut back, 0 bases at V and 2 bases at J, with 12 bases in the middle. The germline V gene has CDR1 SGHTA and CDR2 FQGTGA. The CDR3 is made up of 16 amino acids. Here the CDR3 reads CASSLTGGPTTDTQYF. The CDR3 DNA sequence: TGTGCCAGCAGCTTAACTGGGGGACCTACCACAGATACGCAGTATTTT. Full variable domain (outside the CDR3, taken from reference TRBV7-3 and TRBJ2-3): GAGVSQTPSNKVTEKGKYVELRCDPISGHTALYWYRQSLGQGPEFLIYFQGTGAADDSGLPNDRFFAVRPEGSVSTLKIQRTERGDSAVYLCASSLTGGPTTDTQYFGPGTRLTVL.

This clonotype came up many times. The chain employs TRBV12-3 or TRBV12-4 and TRBJ1-1; 9 nucleotides agree with TRBD1. The V segment lost 3 bases and the J segment 5 bases; nucleotides outside the gene matches: 10. CDR3 size: 16 residues. The CDR3 nucleotides are TGTGCCAGCAGTTTTTCAGGCGGGACAGGGTGGACTGAAGCTTTCTTT. It is translated as CASSFSGGTGWTEAFF.

This clonotype has more than one count but fewer than ten. V usage is TRBV6-2 or TRBV6-3 and J usage is TRBJ1-2; D ambiguous. The CDR3 has 13 residues. V gave up 7 bases and J gave up 7 bases, with 16 bases separating them. Germline values: CDR1 MNHEY, CDR2 SVGEGT. CDR3 in amino acids: CASTPFFGGGYTF. DNA of the CDR3: TGTGCCAGCACCCCGTTCTTCGGCGGTGGCTACACCTTC.